These 10 T cell receptor beta chains originate from one sample sequenced in a study of T cell responses to AZD1222 COVID-19 vaccine (dated by TCRdb to 2020 to 2023). The label giving this sample's time point can be read as: baseline before first vaccination. The library was produced with the immunoSEQ multiplex PCR assay. TCRdb retrieved this table from immuneACCESS and kept in-frame rearrangements only. Not all clones are present; in checked studies, unresolved V genes account for under half, and no reason is known for the remainder. This sample is represented by roughly 100,000 clones; more than 85% of them were singletons. Of the sample, 1% to 1.5% is held by the ten largest clones. The source material was peripheral blood, sampled on day 0 of AZD1222 vaccination. The receptor source for this set is an adult in good health.

CDR3 amino acids: CASSAWTLAEPNTGELFF. The DNA for the CDR3 is TGTGCCAGCAGTGCTTGGACCCTAGCGGAACCGAACACCGGGGAGCTGTTTTTT. The chain links TRBV6-4 to TRBJ2-2, with 7 bases that match TRBD2. CDR3 size: 18 residues. From germline, CDR1 is MRHNA and CDR2 SNTAGT. The junction had 11 bases not matched to a gene; V was cut back by 4 bases and J by 0 bases.

CDR3 sequence (DNA): TGTGCCAGCTCACAAATGACAGGGGATGAAAAACTGTTTTTT. Translating it yields CASSQMTGDEKLFF. J is TRBJ1-4 and V is TRBV18; TRBD1 aligns across 8 bases. Losses at the gene ends were 4 bases for V and 6 bases for J; bases not matched to a gene: 4. The germline CDR1 and CDR2 sequences are KGHSH and LQKENI. The CDR3 consists of 14 residues.

This rearrangement joins TRBV7-3 to TRBJ2-7, with D unclear. Trimming left V 2 bases short and J 4 bases short, with 9 bases between. The V gene's germline CDR1 is SGHTA and CDR2 FQGTGA. The CDR3 length is 13 residues. CDR3 nucleotide sequence: TGTGCCAGCAGCTTACGGCCGGGTTACGAGCAGTACTTC. Protein product: CASSLRPGYEQYF.

The rearrangement uses TRBV3-1 (or the pseudogene TRBV3-2) and TRBJ2-3; 10 bases match TRBD2. With 4 bases clipped from V and 1 base from J, the junction kept 8 bases outside the gene matches. CDR3 length: 17 amino acids. Per the germline V gene, CDR1 is LGHDT and CDR2 is YNNKEL (reference sequence). The CDR3 nucleotides are TGTGCCAGCAGCCGATCCCCAAGCGGGGGGGGCACAGATACGCAGTATTTT. This codes for CASSRSPSGGGTDTQYF.

The gene calls are TRBV7-8 and TRBJ2-2, with 9 positions matching TRBD1. The germline V gene encodes CDR1 SGHVS and CDR2 FQNEAQ. The CDR3 has 16 amino acids. With 4 bases clipped from V and 4 bases from J, the junction kept 7 bases outside the gene matches. The CDR3 coding sequence is TGTGCCAGCAGCTACCAACAGGGGGCGAGCACCGGGGAGCTGTTTTTT. This translates into CASSYQQGASTGELFF. Based on the CDR3 plus reference TRBV7-8 and TRBJ2-2, the full variable domain is GAGVSQSPRYKVAKRGQDVALRCDPISGHVSLFWYQQALGQGPEFLTYFQNEAQLDKSGLPSDRFFAERPEGSVSTLKIQRTQQEDSAVYLCASSYQQGASTGELFFGEGSRLTVL.

This chain connects TRBV6-5 to TRBJ2-7, with D unclear. Looked up from germline, CDR1 is MNHEY and CDR2 is SVGAGI. This CDR3 has 14 residues. The ends were cut back, 8 bases at V and 2 bases at J, with 16 bases in the middle. CDR3 amino acids: CASAQERTPYEQYF. CDR3 DNA sequence: TGTGCCAGCGCCCAGGAGAGGACCCCCTACGAGCAGTACTTC.

This clone was recorded only once. This chain uses TRBV30 with TRBJ1-2, with 7 positions matching TRBD1. Germline V gene lookup returns CDR1 GTSNPN and CDR2 SVGIG (reference sequence). V lost 0 bases and J lost 5; bases outside the gene matches: 15. The CDR3 covers 17 residues. The CDR3 coding sequence is TGTGCCTGGAGTGTATACCCTCTACAGGGGAGCGGATATGGCTACACCTTC. This encodes CAWSVYPLQGSGYGYTF.

The V call is TRBV7-9, the J call TRBJ2-2; 7 nucleotides agree with TRBD1. CDR1 is SEHNR, CDR2 FQNEAQ, per germline (reference sequence). J lost 3 bases, V lost 5 bases, and 6 bases had no gene match. The CDR3 covers 15 residues. The CDR3, as DNA: TGTGCCAGCAGCACGAGACAGGGACACACCGGGGAGCTGTTTTTT. This codes for CASSTRQGHTGELFF.

The chain joins TRBV11-3 to TRBJ1-5; no firm D call. Between the trimmed V and J ends, which lost 2 bases and 8 bases, there was a span of 10 bases. The CDR3 loop spans 13 amino acids. Germline V CDR1 and CDR2: SGHNT, YENEEA. CDR3 DNA sequence: TGTGCCAGCAGCTTAAATCTTTATGAGCCCCAGCATTTT. Encoded protein: CASSLNLYEPQHF.

The J gene is TRBJ1-5, the V gene TRBV7-9; D may be TRBD1 (5 bases). This CDR3 has 14 residues. Looked up from germline, CDR1 is SEHNR and CDR2 is FQNEAQ (reference sequence). The V and J ends lost 5 bases and 0 bases respectively, with 8 bases between them. CDR3 amino acids: CASSQGVSNQPQHF. The CDR3 DNA follows: TGTGCCAGCAGCCAGGGTGTTAGCAATCAGCCCCAGCATTTT.